The sequence of this T cell receptor beta chain was determined in a study of shared clonotypes between healthy human individuals (dated by TCRdb to 2018 to 2021). Study-level background: The cohort comprised a couple of women and a few men aged 18 to 49 years. For each donor, three plates each were used for CD4 naive and CD4 memory, two plates were used for CD8 naive, and one plate was used for CD8 memory. To estimate repertoire size and how much clonotypes are shared between individuals, the study performed deep sequencing of blood TCR repertoires from five healthy adults. Different laboratories and diverse techniques were used to prepare libraries and sequence TCR repertoires, to increase sequencing depth and limit assay-specific biases. Each donor's leukapheresis produced roughly between roughly 0.85 and 9.5 billion PBMCs.

From the germline V gene, CDR1 is SGHDT and CDR2 is YYEEEE. Deletion took 1 base off V and 5 bases off J, with a span of 13 bases between the germline ends. Reading from cysteine to phenylalanine, the CDR3 counts 14 amino acids. Only the CDR3 region is kept as DNA, spanning 42 bases read in frame from base 1. Using the deep immunoSEQ assay, multiplex PCR amplified TCR CDR3 regions from genomic DNA. Extracted genomic DNA from each cell subset was distributed evenly across all wells of several immunoSEQ 96-well plates, and each plate was treated as a replicate. For sorted subsets, around 200 ng genomic DNA, equal to about 30,000 T cell genomes, was loaded into each replicate PCR. Purified libraries were quantified with a Qubit 3.0 fluorometer, sized on a Bioanalyzer 2100, and re-quantified with the KAPA Library Quantification kit. Every immunoSEQ 96-well plate was sequenced on a dedicated single-read 150-cycle Illumina NextSeq 550 flow cell. From the authors' description of their analysis: The immunoSEQ output contained only junctional sequences without quality scores, so filtering could not match that applied to full-length reads. To assign V/J genes and CDR3, sequences were annotated against IMGT germline references using PyIR, a Python wrapper for IgBLAST v1.9. Reads with weak V/J assignments (E-value above 1e-6), missing CDR3, stop codons, out-of-frame junctions, or ambiguous translated residues were removed. V3J clonotypes were defined by identical inferred V gene, J gene, and CDR3 amino acid sequence. The percentage overlap between two repertoires was calculated by dividing the number of shared unique clonotypes by the size of the smaller repertoire. Richness of each repertoire was evaluated using RTK rarefaction, the Chao1 estimator, and Recon v2.1 estimates of unobserved clonotypes. Generation probabilities for all TCRbeta clonotypes obtained by the gDNA method from several donors were computed using OLGA. Drawn from immuneACCESS, this table holds only the in-frame rearrangements with V and J called that TCRdb kept. Clones are partly lost; checked studies trace under half to an unresolved V gene and leave the rest unexplained. The DNA gave D and trimming, while V, J and clone size come from that table. This sample gives fewer than 1 million clones in total; 96% of them show up just once. About 0.25% of the sample rests with the top ten.

Broader findings and caveats from the paper: Higher generation probabilities were observed for clonotypes shared by all four sorted-subset donors than for non-shared clonotypes. Naive subsets generally had larger estimated clonotype richness than memory subsets did. Only blood was sampled, and tissue TCR repertoires likely differ from those in blood. Pairwise subsampling indicated that sequencing depth was expected to affect the degree of clonotype sharing among donors. Sharing across several donors was observed for approximately 5% of naive CD4, about 4% of naive CD8, 2% to 2.5% of memory CD4, and 0.4% of memory CD8 clonotypes. Even with the large sequencing depth, rarefaction of the sorted-subset datasets indicated that sequencing was incomplete. The small number of donors limited the genetic and exposure-history diversity represented.

As regards this clone: Its antigen is unknown. Base-call qualities are not available, and no considerably larger clone is one nucleotide away.

CD8 naive samples were CD45RO-negative cells positively selected for CCR7, giving a CD45RA+CCR7+ population that excluded TemRA cells. The donors were healthy, HIV-negative adults who had no recently reported acute infections or vaccinations. Only Caucasian adults living in Nashville, Tennessee, USA were represented among the donors. Blood was collected by leukapheresis, and PBMCs were isolated by Ficoll-Histopaque density gradient centrifugation and then cryopreserved in liquid nitrogen vapor phase. Analytical flow cytometry was used to check the purity and quantity of every magnetically sorted T cell population. From each sorted fraction, genomic DNA was isolated and quantified by UV absorbance on a Nanodrop 2000c.

This clonotype originated in a man aged 25 to 45 in good health. Input material: naive CD8+ T cells sorted from blood. This specimen's cell subset or site label, interpreted: CD45RA+CCR7+. The chain joins TRBV5-6 to TRBJ2-7; tentative D gene TRBD1, with 5 bases matching. This receptor carries the CDR3 CASSLLGDGHEQYF. The sequenced DNA is TGTGCCAGCAGCTTGCTAGGGGATGGGCACGAGCAGTACTTC.